This T cell receptor beta chain was documented in a study of neurological immune-mediated disorders. Looking at the study overall: Relapsing-remitting forms accounted for about 90% of the 34 multiple sclerosis patients and secondary progressive forms for 3.

TCRdb recomputed calls from the 5' RACE reads with MiXCR, one row per CDR3 protein. Counted here are about 55,000 distinct CDR3 sequences, around 4.4% occurring once; the ten biggest clones make up roughly 3.1%. This clonotype was seen many times. Its target is unknown. The junction had 1 base not matched to a gene; V was cut back by 2 bases and J by 7 bases. The germline gives CDR1 SGHTA, CDR2 FQGNSA. This CDR3 spans 13 amino acids. Study observations and caveats: In HTLV-1-associated myelopathy, TCR clonal expansion was greatest, whereas multiple sclerosis had the least, falling below healthy controls.

The receptor was isolated from a middle-aged man with multiple sclerosis. Sequenced material: PBMCs. The chain joins TRBV7-2 to TRBJ2-1, with 8 bases fitting TRBD2. The CDR3, as DNA: TGTGCCAGCAGCTTACAGCGGGAGAATGAGCAGTTCTTC. This codes for CASSLQRENEQFF.